This passage covers 14 T cell receptor beta chains from one sample sequenced in a study of blood T cell repertoires in COVID-19 (dated by TCRdb to about 2020). To prepare the library, the immunoSEQ multiplex PCR assay was applied. TCRdb's version of the immuneACCESS table is confined to in-frame rearrangements and falls short of the full clone set. An unresolved V gene accounts for under half of the shortfall where checked; the remainder is of unknown origin. Across this sample there are 140,000 to 150,000 clones, with about 80% seen only once. About 4% of the sample belongs to the ten largest clones. The sample comprised peripheral blood. All receptors come from an older man who had recovered from COVID-19.

The rearrangement uses TRBV28 and TRBJ2-1, with 11 bases that match TRBD2. The CDR3 has 17 amino acids. The V gene end was trimmed by 1 base and the J gene end by 4 bases; junction bases not matched to a gene: 6. CDR1 is MDHEN, CDR2 SYDVKM, per germline. As DNA, the CDR3 is TGTGCCAGCAGTTTATTGCCCGGGACTAGCGGATACAATGAGCAGTTCTTC. Amino acid sequence: CASSLLPGTSGYNEQFF.

The V and J genes are TRBV4-1 and TRBJ2-5; 16 bases align to TRBD2. The CDR3 runs 22 residues. Unmatched junction bases numbered 22, after V lost 4 bases and J lost 5 bases. Germline CDR1 MGHRA, CDR2 YSYEKL. The CDR3 loop reads CASSLLTPGLAGGLASRETQYF. The CDR3 DNA reads as TGCGCCAGCAGCCTCCTCACCCCGGGACTAGCGGGAGGGCTAGCGAGTCGGGAGACCCAGTACTTC.

This clone appeared a few times. V usage is TRBV7-2 and J usage is TRBJ2-1; TRBD2 might be the D (6 bases). This CDR3 is 15 amino acids long. Germline V gene lookup returns CDR1 SGHTA and CDR2 FQGNSA. Trimming removed 3 bases at V and 4 bases at J, with 13 bases between. CDR3 sequence (DNA): TGTGCCAGCAGCTTGATGGCGGGGAATTACAATGAGCAGTTCTTC. Protein product: CASSLMAGNYNEQFF.

This clone was seen only once. V and J are TRBV19 and TRBJ1-3; 9 bases are a match to TRBD1. The CDR3 covers 15 residues. V was clipped by 9 bases and J by 4 bases; unmatched bases: 10. CDR1 LNHDA and CDR2 SQIVND come from the germline V gene (reference sequence). CDR3 sequence: CASDPGQGSGNTIYF. The CDR3 region has the DNA TGTGCCAGCGACCCCGGACAGGGGTCCGGAAACACCATATATTTT.

The chain recombines TRBV19 with TRBJ1-1; D gene uncertain. There are 12 residues in the CDR3. Trimming took 9 bases from V and 0 from J, leaving 8 bases between them. CDR1 is LNHDA, CDR2 SQIVND, per germline (reference sequence). The CDR3: CASRHLNTEAFF. DNA of the CDR3: TGTGCCAGCCGACACCTGAACACTGAAGCTTTCTTT.

The rearrangement joins TRBV9 to TRBJ1-1; D is perhaps TRBD1 (6 bases). V shed 3 bases and J shed 4 bases, with 13 bases lying between them. CDR3 length: 14 amino acids. The V gene's germline CDR1 is SGDLS and CDR2 YYNGEE. The DNA of the CDR3 is TGTGCCAGCAGCGCCCAGGGGTACGGCACTGAAGCTTTCTTT. This translates into CASSAQGYGTEAFF.

The chain recombines TRBV7-8 with TRBJ2-7, with D maybe TRBD1 (6 bases). The CDR3 contains 14 residues. The germline V and J ends were trimmed by 5 bases and 2 bases, with 13 bases remaining between them. CDR1 and CDR2 (germline): SGHVS, FQNEAQ. The DNA for the CDR3 is TGTGCCAGCAGCCACAGGGCCGCACCCTACGAGCAGTACTTC. Protein: CASSHRAAPYEQYF.

CDR3 loop: CASSPGQANQPQHF. The CDR3 DNA sequence: TGTGCCAGCAGCCCAGGACAGGCTAATCAGCCCCAGCATTTT. The rearrangement uses TRBV6-5 and TRBJ1-5; 7 nucleotides agree with TRBD1. The CDR3 contains 14 residues. Germline V lookup: CDR1 MNHEY, CDR2 SVGAGI. V dropped 6 bases and J dropped 4; count of bases not matched to a gene: 6.

The chain links TRBV10-2 to TRBJ1-4; 10 bases fit TRBD1. Trimming at V came to 1 base and at J to 8 bases, leaving 7 bases not matched to a gene. Germline V lookup: CDR1 WSHSY, CDR2 SAAADI. The CDR3 runs to 16 residues. DNA for the CDR3: TGCGCCAGCAGTGAGTGGGACAGGGGACCTTACGAAAAACTGTTTTTT. Protein: CASSEWDRGPYEKLFF.

V is TRBV9 and J is TRBJ1-4; TRBD1 is a possible D gene (6 bases). CDR1 is SGDLS and CDR2 is YYNGEE in the germline V gene. V was clipped by 0 bases and J by 3 bases, with 6 bases between them. The CDR3 consists of 14 residues. CDR3 sequence: CASSVAGANEKLFF. The CDR3 DNA is TGTGCCAGCAGCGTAGCAGGGGCTAATGAAAAACTGTTTTTT.

This rearrangement joins TRBV4-3 to TRBJ2-3; D is unclear. The CDR3 loop spans 15 amino acids. The germline CDR1 and CDR2 sequences are LGHNA and YSLEER. Trimming removed 3 bases from V and 4 bases from J, with 14 bases in between. The CDR3 bases are TGCGCCAGCAGCCACGGAGAGAGCCGAGCAGATACGCAGTATTTT. It translates to CASSHGESRADTQYF.

The chain combines TRBV5-5 with TRBJ1-1; D not certain. The CDR3 contains 14 residues. Germline CDR1 is SGHKS and CDR2 is YYEKEE (reference sequence). The germline V and J ends were trimmed by 0 bases and 3 bases, with 9 bases remaining between them. The CDR3 nucleotides read TGTGCCAGCAGCTTGGTCGTGAGGGACACTGAAGCTTTCTTT. Its protein is CASSLVVRDTEAFF.

This rearrangement joins TRBV19 to TRBJ2-6, with 7 bases identical to TRBD1. There are 14 residues in the CDR3. Germline trimming cut 8 bases from V and 3 bases from J; bases unmatched to any gene: 4. Germline lookup yields CDR1 LNHDA and CDR2 SQIVND (reference sequence). The CDR3 DNA follows: TGTGCCAGTTACAGGGGCGGTGGGGCCAACGTCCTGACTTTC. Translated: CASYRGGGANVLTF.

The chain is built from TRBV10-3 and TRBJ2-5, with D maybe TRBD2 (5 bases). In germline, CDR1 is ENHRY, CDR2 SYGVKD. The germline V and J ends were trimmed by 6 bases and 2 bases, with 10 bases remaining between them. The CDR3 contains 13 residues. In DNA form, the CDR3 reads TGTGCCATCAGAGGACTCAGACAAGAGACCCAGTACTTC. Its protein product is CAIRGLRQETQYF.